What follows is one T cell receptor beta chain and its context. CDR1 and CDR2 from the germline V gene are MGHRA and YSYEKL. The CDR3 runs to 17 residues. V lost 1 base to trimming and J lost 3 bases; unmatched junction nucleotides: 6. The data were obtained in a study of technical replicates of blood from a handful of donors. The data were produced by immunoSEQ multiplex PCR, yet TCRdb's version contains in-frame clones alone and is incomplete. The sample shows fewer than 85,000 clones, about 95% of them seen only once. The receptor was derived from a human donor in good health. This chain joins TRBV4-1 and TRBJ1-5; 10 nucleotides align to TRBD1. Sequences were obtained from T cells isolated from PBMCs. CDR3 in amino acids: CASSQVGTGAPNQPQHF. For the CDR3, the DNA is TGCGCCAGCAGCCAAGTCGGGACAGGGGCACCCAATCAGCCCCAGCATTTT.